Listed here are 28 T cell receptor beta chains from one sample, sequenced in a study of T cell repertoires in cytomegalovirus infection. TCRdb reanalysed the reads using MiXCR and keeps one entry per CDR3 protein. The sample carries around 360,000 distinct CDR3 sequences, about 34% recorded once. The antigens these receptors bind are not known. Sequencing used cultured PBMCs, obtained from culture after CMV antigen stimulation. The receptors originated from a human donor in good health (CMV status not recorded). Some clones in this sample may be carry-over from other donors' samples.

This clonotype was found once. CDR3 amino acids: CASSQDPGESTDTQYF. The CDR3 nucleotides are TGTGCCAGCAGCCAAGACCCGGGAGAGAGCACAGATACGCAGTATTTT. The gene calls are TRBV14 and TRBJ2-3; tentative D call: TRBD2 (6 bases). Germline-derived CDR1 and CDR2 are SGHDN and FVKESK. Between the trimmed V and J ends, which lost 0 bases and 0 bases, there was a span of 10 bases. This CDR3 spans 16 amino acids.

The chain recombines TRBV6-5 with TRBJ1-2; the D is unclear. The length of the CDR3 is 14 residues. CDR1 and CDR2 (germline): MNHEY, SVGAGI. V dropped 0 bases and J dropped 2 bases, with 7 bases sitting between them. The CDR3: CASSYSAVNYGYTF. The CDR3 DNA follows: TGTGCCAGCAGTTACTCGGCAGTCAACTATGGCTACACCTTC.

J is TRBJ2-7 and V is TRBV10-3; maybe TRBD2 (6 bases). Looked up from germline, CDR1 is ENHRY and CDR2 is SYGVKD. V lost 0 bases and J 0 bases, leaving 9 bases between the germline ends. The CDR3 extends over 15 amino acids. The chain's CDR3 is CAISESQAGSYEQYF. The DNA of the CDR3 is TGTGCCATCAGTGAGTCTCAAGCGGGCTCCTACGAGCAGTACTTC.

The V and J genes are TRBV7-2 and TRBJ2-1; 9 bases map to TRBD2. This CDR3 comprises 15 residues. CDR1 is SGHTA, CDR2 FQGNSA, per germline. Trimming cost V 5 bases and J 0 bases; bases outside gene matches: 2. CDR3 sequence: CASSPGLASYNEQFF. The DNA for the CDR3 is TGTGCCAGCAGCCCGGGACTAGCCTCCTACAATGAGCAGTTCTTC.

This CDR3 is CASSTPPGHLNTEAFF. As DNA, the CDR3 is TGTGCCAGTAGCACACCTCCGGGACATTTAAACACTGAAGCTTTCTTT. This chain links TRBV19 with TRBJ1-1; a weak D match, TRBD1 (6 bases). This CDR3 has 16 amino acids. Looked up from germline, CDR1 is LNHDA and CDR2 is SQIVND (reference sequence). Deletions cut 6 bases from V and 2 bases from J, with 19 bases between.

The chain joins TRBV4-3 to TRBJ2-1; TRBD2 agrees at 7 bases. The ends lost 0 bases at V and 4 bases at J; junction bases unmatched: 9. The CDR3 is 17 amino acids. Germline V CDR1 and CDR2: LGHNA, YSLEER. The CDR3 DNA reads as TGCGCCAGCAGCCAAGATCCGGGTAGCGGGCCTTACAATGAGCAGTTCTTC. As protein: CASSQDPGSGPYNEQFF.

This clonotype was observed a few times. The V and J genes are TRBV7-2 and TRBJ1-1; D is unclear. Germline CDR1 reads SGHTA; CDR2 reads FQGNSA. V was clipped by 3 bases and J by 6 bases, with 11 bases between them. The CDR3 loop spans 13 amino acids. The DNA of the CDR3 is TGTGCCAGCAGCTTCGTAGTGTGGGCTGAAGCTTTCTTT. It encodes CASSFVVWAEAFF.

The rearrangement uses TRBV19 and TRBJ2-1, with D possibly TRBD2 on 6 matching bases. The V end was cut by 1 base, the J end by 0 bases, with 10 bases between. Germline V lookup: CDR1 LNHDA, CDR2 SQIVND (reference sequence). CDR3 length equals 16 residues. The CDR3 reads CASSIASSVSYNEQFF. The CDR3 DNA sequence: TGTGCCAGTAGTATAGCTTCTAGCGTCTCCTACAATGAGCAGTTCTTC.

In its sample, this clonotype was seen many times. Written as DNA, the CDR3 is TGTGCCAGCAGCTTAGCGGGGGCCAGCTCCTATGGCTACACCTTC. This gives the protein CASSLAGASSYGYTF. V is TRBV7-2 and J is TRBJ1-2; the D gene is possibly TRBD1 (6 bases). From germline, CDR1 is SGHTA and CDR2 FQGNSA. The CDR3 consists of 15 residues. The ends were cut back, 0 bases at V and 4 bases at J, with 12 bases in the middle.

This clonotype was observed a few times. V usage is TRBV7-8 and J usage is TRBJ1-1; 7 nucleotides match TRBD1. V trimming: 2 bases; J trimming: 1 base; junction bases outside the gene matches: 10. The CDR3 has 17 residues. Germline CDR1 is SGHVS and CDR2 is FQNEAQ. The CDR3 nucleotides are TGTGCCAGCAGCTTACCGAGGTTTGGGACAGAGAACACTGAAGCTTTCTTT. It specifies CASSLPRFGTENTEAFF.

A few counts support this clonotype. The J gene is TRBJ2-5, the V gene TRBV10-3; no definite D call. The germline V gene has CDR1 ENHRY and CDR2 SYGVKD. Trimming cost V 4 bases and J 5 bases, with 8 bases left between them. This CDR3 comprises 12 residues. This chain's CDR3 is CAISVGGETQYF. In nucleotides, the CDR3 is TGTGCCATCAGTGTAGGTGGGGAGACCCAGTACTTC.

The chain has TRBV7-8 and TRBJ1-5, with D unclear. V was pared by 0 bases and J by 0 bases, with 6 bases between. From germline, CDR1 is SGHVS and CDR2 FQNEAQ. The CDR3 sequence is 15 residues long. CDR3 in DNA: TGTGCCAGCAGCTTAGCATTTTATAGCAATCAGCCCCAGCATTTT. It encodes CASSLAFYSNQPQHF.

Notes on this clonotype: A much larger clone is a single base away; this may be a read error. The rearrangement links TRBV7-2 to TRBJ2-3; the D gene is possibly TRBD1 (5 bases). The CDR3 sequence is 11 residues long. Germline V gives CDR1 SGHTA, CDR2 FQGNSA. As DNA, the CDR3 is TGTGCCAGCAGGGACACAGATACGCAGTGTTTT. As protein: CASRDTDTQCF.

V and J are TRBV28 and TRBJ1-1; D is possibly TRBD1 (5 bases). Germline CDR1 and CDR2: MDHEN and SYDVKM. This CDR3 comprises 12 residues. Trimming took off 9 bases at V and 1 base at J, with 9 bases between the two ends. The CDR3 protein is CASGGGNTEAFF. The CDR3 bases are TGTGCCAGTGGCGGGGGGAACACTGAAGCTTTCTTT.

The chain couples TRBV7-2 to TRBJ2-3; D unclear. The V gene's germline CDR1 is SGHTA and CDR2 FQGNSA. The CDR3 is 14 amino acids. Trimming took 2 bases from V and 2 from J, leaving 8 bases between them. The CDR3 spells CASSLPLYTDTQYF. Here the CDR3 DNA reads TGTGCCAGCAGCTTACCGCTTTACACAGATACGCAGTATTTT.

The chain employs TRBV6-6 and TRBJ2-4; the match to TRBD2 covers 7 bases. Germline V gives CDR1 MNHNY, CDR2 SVGAGI (reference sequence). With V trimmed by 1 base and J by 6 bases, 9 bases remained unmatched. The CDR3 totals 16 residues. The CDR3: CASSYFPGGSGNIQYF. The CDR3, as DNA: TGTGCCAGCAGTTACTTCCCCGGGGGGTCGGGAAACATTCAGTACTTC.

The chain recombines TRBV7-6 with TRBJ1-1; 7 bases line up with TRBD1. Germline V gene lookup returns CDR1 SGHVS and CDR2 FNYEAQ. This CDR3 has 13 amino acids. Trimming at V came to 1 base and at J to 8 bases, leaving 4 bases not matched to a gene. The CDR3 nucleotides read TGTGCCAGCAGCTTAGAAGGGGGCGAAGAAGCTTTCTTT. Residues: CASSLEGGEEAFF.

This clonotype came up a few times. The chain uses TRBV30 and TRBJ2-2; D remains unclear. There are 15 residues in the CDR3. Trimming left V 7 bases short and J 0 bases short, with 15 bases between. Germline CDR1 is GTSNPN and CDR2 is SVGIG (reference sequence). The CDR3 bases are TGTGCCTATCCGAGGACGGCTACGAACACCGGGGAGCTGTTTTTT. Its translation is CAYPRTATNTGELFF.

This clonotype was counted at least ten times. The chain recombines TRBV24-1 with TRBJ2-3; D may be TRBD1 or TRBD2 (5 bases each). V was pared by 5 bases and J by 3 bases, with 8 bases between. The CDR3 sequence is 13 residues long. The germline CDR1 and CDR2 sequences are KGHDR and SFDVKD. The CDR3 coding sequence is TGTGCCACCAGTGTTTGGGGGACAGATACGCAGTATTTT. Its protein product is CATSVWGTDTQYF.

This clonotype has only a few counts. This chain links TRBV28 with TRBJ1-4; D remains unclear. Trimming took 7 bases from V and 6 from J, leaving 12 bases between them. The CDR3 runs 13 residues. Germline CDR1 and CDR2: MDHEN and SYDVKM. The DNA for the CDR3 is TGTGCCAGCAAAAAGGAGGGAGATGAAAAACTGTTTTTT. The encoded protein is CASKKEGDEKLFF.

This clonotype was seen a few times. The chain combines TRBV2 with TRBJ1-2, with D maybe TRBD1 (5 bases). Trimming pared 9 bases from V and 3 bases from J, leaving 17 bases between. This CDR3 region has 14 residues. Per the germline V gene, CDR1 is SNHLY and CDR2 is FYNNEI. CDR3 residues: CASPLGGGDYGYTF. The DNA of the CDR3 is TGTGCCAGTCCTTTGGGGGGAGGCGACTATGGCTACACCTTC.

This clonotype was counted only a few times. This chain connects TRBV6-6 to TRBJ1-5; 7 nucleotides align to TRBD1. The CDR3 is 16 residues long. The germline V gene encodes CDR1 MNHNY and CDR2 SVGAGI (reference sequence). Trimming took 6 bases from V and 7 from J; bases not matched to a gene: 15. In DNA form, the CDR3 reads TGTGCCAGCAGCTCGAACAGACAGGGAGATGCACAGCCCCAGCATTTT. Its translation: CASSSNRQGDAQPQHF.

The chain carries TRBV4-1 and TRBJ1-1, with D unclear. V was shortened by 2 bases and J by 5 bases, with 9 bases between the two germline ends. This CDR3 has 13 amino acids. In germline, CDR1 is MGHRA, CDR2 YSYEKL. The CDR3 DNA reads as TGCGCCAGCAGCCAACGTCCTGGGACTGAAGCTTTCTTT. Encoded protein: CASSQRPGTEAFF.

CDR3 in DNA: TGCAGTGCTAGAGGGGTAGCTCAGGTTGAGCAGTTCTTC. Translating it yields CSARGVAQVEQFF. The chain uses TRBV20-1 and TRBJ2-1; D is unclear. Looked up from germline, CDR1 is DFQATT and CDR2 is SNEGSKA (reference sequence). The CDR3 is 13 amino acids. Trimming shortened V by 1 base and J by 9 bases, and 13 bases separated the two germline ends.

This clonotype was picked up a small number of times. The DNA of the CDR3 is TGTGCCAGCAGTGAAAAGGGGGGCTATGGCTACACCTTC. Its translation is CASSEKGGYGYTF. The rearrangement uses TRBV25-1 and TRBJ1-2; TRBD1 might be the D (6 bases). This CDR3 is built from 13 residues. The V end lost 2 bases, the J end lost 4 bases, and 8 bases lay between the germline ends. Germline assignment: CDR1 MGHDK and CDR2 SYGVNS.

V and J are TRBV3-1 and TRBJ2-1, with 10 bases fitting TRBD1. J was trimmed by 15 bases and V by 0 bases; bases with no gene match: 2. The CDR3 runs 12 residues. Germline CDR1 is LGHDT and CDR2 is YNNKEL (reference sequence). The CDR3 sequence: CASSQEGTGAFF. In DNA form, the CDR3 reads TGTGCCAGCAGCCAAGAAGGGACAGGGGCGTTCTTC.

Concerning this clonotype: One end of the junction does not line up with germline, which may come from a read error. V usage is TRBV5-3 and J usage is TRBJ1-1; TRBD1 agrees at 8 bases. TRBV5-3 is placed among ORFs of uncertain function. The CDR3 sequence is 13 residues long. The CDR3 here is CASSLPGGRGGFF. CDR3 sequence (DNA): TGTGCCAGCAGCTTGCCAGGGGGCCGGGGAGGTTTCTTT.

The chain couples TRBV7-2 to TRBJ1-1, with D maybe TRBD1 (6 bases). The CDR3 is 15 residues long. The germline gives CDR1 SGHTA, CDR2 FQGNSA. Between the trimmed V and J ends, which lost 2 bases and 1 base, there was a span of 11 bases. The DNA for the CDR3 is TGTGCCAGCAGCTTAACCGGGACATCGAACACTGAAGCTTTCTTT. Residues: CASSLTGTSNTEAFF. The whole variable domain, remainder taken from reference TRBV7-2 and TRBJ1-1, is GAGVSQSPSNKVTEKGKDVELRCDPISGHTALYWYRQSLGQGLEFLIYFQGNSAPDKSGLPSDRFSAERTGGSVSTLTIQRTQQEDSAVYLCASSLTGTSNTEAFFGQGTRLTVV.